These 25 T cell receptor beta chains were sequenced from one sample in a study of identical twins. In TCRdb, the 5' RACE reads were re-called with MiXCR into one record per CDR3 protein. There are just over 500,000 distinct CDR3 sequences in the sample; roughly 21% occur only once, and roughly 0.9% lies in the top ten. The same sample was also studied in work on T cells expressing NK-cell markers.

The sequenced material came from CD4+ T cells sorted from blood. Every receptor here comes from a woman between 18 and 30 years old in good health.

Here the CDR3 reads CASSFGPAGGLGEQFF. Written as DNA, the CDR3 is TGTGCCAGCAGTTTCGGTCCAGCGGGAGGTTTGGGTGAGCAGTTCTTC. The rearrangement joins TRBV12-3 or TRBV12-4 to TRBJ2-1; 9 bases align to TRBD2. With 3 bases clipped from V and 9 bases from J, the junction kept 12 bases outside the gene matches. The CDR3 consists of 16 residues.

This clonotype was observed many times. The chain recombines TRBV10-3 with TRBJ2-1; D remains ambiguous. V lost 7 bases and J lost 7, with 8 bases in between. The CDR3 is 11 residues long. The V gene's germline CDR1 is ENHRY and CDR2 SYGVKD. The CDR3 region is CAITAFNEQFF. DNA for the CDR3: TGTGCCATCACCGCATTTAATGAGCAGTTCTTC.

This clonotype occurred a few times. A single base separates this from a much larger clone, so it may be a read error. The DNA of the CDR3 is TGTGCCAGCAGCCGGGTGAACACTGAAGCTTTCTTT. This encodes CASSRVNTEAFF. The chain couples TRBV3-1 to TRBJ1-1; D is unclear. The germline CDR1 and CDR2 sequences are LGHDT and YNNKEL (reference sequence). This CDR3 is built from 12 residues. Trimming took off 4 bases at V and 0 bases at J, with 3 bases between the two ends.

This clonotype was seen more than once but under ten times. The V gene is TRBV7-2, the J gene TRBJ2-7, with 8 positions matching TRBD1. From germline, CDR1 is SGHTA and CDR2 FQGNSA. The trim removed 6 bases at V and 6 bases at J, leaving 7 bases unmatched. The CDR3 sequence is 13 residues long. This chain's CDR3 is CASRWTGIGEQYF. The CDR3 DNA is TGTGCCAGCAGGTGGACAGGGATCGGCGAGCAGTACTTC.

The chain links TRBV27 to TRBJ2-7, with TRBD2 identical over 10 bases. The CDR3 sequence is 16 residues long. Germline V gives CDR1 MNHEY, CDR2 SMNVEV (reference sequence). The junction had 9 bases not matched to a gene; V was cut back by 3 bases and J by 4 bases. This CDR3 reads CASSLTPLAGVYEQYF. Written as DNA, the CDR3 is TGTGCCAGCAGTTTGACCCCCCTAGCGGGGGTTTACGAGCAGTACTTC.

This clonotype turned up a few times. The chain employs TRBV11-3 and TRBJ2-3; D possibly corresponds to TRBD2 (6 bases). Germline CDR1 is SGHNT and CDR2 is YENEEA. V was trimmed by 5 bases and J by 2 bases, leaving 17 bases between them. This CDR3 has 16 residues. As DNA, the CDR3 is TGTGCCAGCAGCGGAGGAGCCCGGGGGAACACAGATACGCAGTATTTT. Translated: CASSGGARGNTDTQYF. The entire variable domain, with the rest obtained from reference TRBV11-3 and TRBJ2-3, is as follows: EAGVVQSPRYKIIEKKQPVAFWCNPISGHNTLYWYLQNLGQGPELLIRYENEEAVDDSQLPKDRFSAERLKGVDSTLKIQPAELGDSAVYLCASSGGARGNTDTQYFGPGTRLTVL.

This clonotype was recorded at least ten times. V and J are TRBV12-3 or TRBV12-4 and TRBJ2-7, with D possibly being TRBD1 or TRBD2 (5 bases each). The V end lost 7 bases, the J end lost 4 bases, and 11 bases lay between the germline ends. The CDR3 sequence is 12 residues long. The CDR3 spells CASTSEGYEQYF. In nucleotides, the CDR3 is TGTGCCAGCACCTCTGAGGGGTACGAGCAGTACTTC.

The chain links TRBV7-9 to TRBJ2-3; D is uncertain. Germline V lookup: CDR1 SEHNR, CDR2 FQNEAQ (reference sequence). This CDR3 comprises 10 residues. Trimming took 8 bases from V and 6 from J, leaving 6 bases between them. The CDR3 bases are TGTGCCAGCGAAGGGGATACGCAGTATTTT. Encoded protein: CASEGDTQYF. Full variable domain (outside the CDR3, taken from reference TRBV7-9 and TRBJ2-3): DTGVSQNPRHKITKRGQNVTFRCDPISEHNRLYWYRQTLGQGPEFLTYFQNEAQLEKSRLLSDRFSAERPKGSFSTLEIQRTEQGDSAMYLCASEGDTQYFGPGTRLTVL.

The CDR3 sequence: CASSWRAGGNTEAFF. CDR3 DNA sequence: TGTGCCAGCAGCTGGCGGGCAGGGGGCAACACTGAAGCTTTCTTT. The V call is TRBV13, the J call TRBJ1-1; 8 nucleotides line up with TRBD1. CDR3 size: 15 residues. Germline assignment: CDR1 PRHDT and CDR2 FYEKMQ (reference sequence). Unmatched junction bases numbered 6, after V lost 4 bases and J lost 2 bases.

This clonotype has more than one count but fewer than ten. The J gene is TRBJ2-7, the V gene TRBV6-6; D is uncertain. Between the trimmed V and J ends, which lost 6 bases and 6 bases, there was a span of 12 bases. The CDR3 consists of 12 residues. Germline assignment: CDR1 MNHNY and CDR2 SVGAGI (reference sequence). The CDR3 region is CASRTLPGEQYF. For the CDR3, the DNA is TGTGCCAGCAGGACGCTACCAGGCGAGCAGTACTTC.

The V and J genes are TRBV5-5 and TRBJ2-7; 7 bases are a match to TRBD2. The CDR3 loop spans 14 amino acids. Losses at the gene ends were 4 bases for V and 1 base for J; bases not matched to a gene: 5. Germline assignment: CDR1 SGHKS and CDR2 YYEKEE (reference sequence). The CDR3 DNA is TGTGCCAGCAGCCTCTGGGGGGGGTCCTACGAGCAGTACTTC. It translates to CASSLWGGSYEQYF.

There are a few counts of this clonotype. V and J are TRBV27 and TRBJ2-5; 8 bases align to TRBD2. Germline trimming cut 10 bases from V and 5 bases from J; bases unmatched to any gene: 12. The germline gives CDR1 MNHEY, CDR2 SMNVEV (reference sequence). CDR3 size: 14 residues. The CDR3 region has the DNA TGTGCCACCATGCGACGGGAGGGCCTGGAGACCCAGTACTTC. It yields the protein CATMRREGLETQYF.

The rearrangement uses TRBV12-3 or TRBV12-4 and TRBJ2-3, with 14 positions matching TRBD2. The CDR3 has 14 residues. With 6 bases clipped from V and 8 bases from J, the junction kept 4 bases outside the gene matches. The CDR3 coding sequence is TGTGCCAGCAGGACTAGCGGGAGGGCCCGTACGCAGTATTTT. It is translated as CASRTSGRARTQYF.

This clonotype was counted a few times. V gene TRBV7-3 combines with J gene TRBJ2-7; D possibly matches TRBD1 or TRBD2 (5 bases each). Trimming removed 4 bases from V and 2 bases from J, with 12 bases in between. The CDR3 has 14 amino acids. Looked up from germline, CDR1 is SGHTA and CDR2 is FQGTGA. As DNA, the CDR3 is TGTGCCAGCAGCTCCGCCCCGGGACCCTACGAGCAGTACTTC. This gives the protein CASSSAPGPYEQYF.

This clonotype was seen at least ten times. The chain uses TRBV12-3 or TRBV12-4 and TRBJ2-6, with no clear D. The CDR3 covers 13 residues. Deletions cut 3 bases from V and 3 bases from J, with 3 bases between. CDR3 loop: CASSLLGANVLTF. The CDR3 coding sequence is TGTGCCAGCAGTTTGCTTGGGGCCAACGTCCTGACTTTC.

In its sample, this clonotype was seen a few times. The chain links TRBV20-1 to TRBJ2-1; 10 positions agree with TRBD1. Unmatched junction bases numbered 7, after V lost 5 bases and J lost 9 bases. This CDR3 contains 13 residues. CDR1 DFQATT and CDR2 SNEGSKA come from the germline V gene (reference sequence). The CDR3 loop reads CSAGRDRGGEQFF. Here the CDR3 DNA reads TGCAGTGCTGGCCGGGACAGGGGTGGTGAGCAGTTCTTC.

This clonotype occurred many times. The V gene is TRBV10-3, the J gene TRBJ1-3, with D unclear. The CDR3 extends over 13 amino acids. Germline CDR1 ENHRY, CDR2 SYGVKD. Trimming removed 8 bases from V and 0 bases from J, with 8 bases in between. The CDR3 DNA follows: TGTGCCATCCGATCGGTCTCTGGAAACACCATATATTTT. Its translation is CAIRSVSGNTIYF.

This chain connects TRBV12-3 or TRBV12-4 to TRBJ2-1; D may correspond to TRBD1 or TRBD2 (5 bases each). V dropped 0 bases and J dropped 6 bases, with 24 bases sitting between them. The CDR3 is 19 residues long. The CDR3 DNA follows: TGTGCCAGCAGTTTAGCCGGGGCATGGGGCCAGCCTGATAGCAATGAGCAGTTCTTC. This codes for CASSLAGAWGQPDSNEQFF.

This clonotype was seen a few times. The chain links TRBV24-1 to TRBJ2-3; 7 nucleotides agree with TRBD2. This CDR3 region has 16 residues. V lost 3 bases, J lost 0 bases, and 5 bases stayed unmatched. The germline V gene encodes CDR1 KGHDR and CDR2 SFDVKD. This CDR3 is CATSDPSSGSTDTQYF. The CDR3 DNA follows: TGTGCCACCAGTGATCCCTCTAGCGGAAGCACAGATACGCAGTATTTT.

The chain uses TRBV20-1 and TRBJ2-7; D gene ambiguous. The V end lost 3 bases, the J end lost 2 bases, and 8 bases lay between the germline ends. CDR3 length: 12 residues. The germline V gene has CDR1 DFQATT and CDR2 SNEGSKA (reference sequence). The CDR3 nucleotides read TGCAGTGCTAGCTTCAGCACCTACGAGCAGTACTTC. It translates to CSASFSTYEQYF.

This rearrangement joins TRBV12-3 or TRBV12-4 to TRBJ1-4; TRBD1 matches at 7 bases. The trim removed 6 bases at V and 5 bases at J, leaving 6 bases unmatched. The CDR3 totals 14 residues. This CDR3 is CASRPTGINEKLFF. CDR3 bases: TGTGCCAGCAGGCCGACAGGGATCAATGAAAAACTGTTTTTT.

This clonotype showed up many times. The rearrangement links TRBV20-1 to TRBJ2-3; 8 nucleotides agree with TRBD2. Losses at the gene ends were 2 bases for V and 6 bases for J; bases not matched to a gene: 10. This CDR3 region has 15 residues. Germline V lookup: CDR1 DFQATT, CDR2 SNEGSKA (reference sequence). CDR3 in amino acids: CSARKTGTSPDTQYF. CDR3 in DNA: TGCAGTGCTAGAAAAACCGGGACTAGTCCCGATACGCAGTATTTT.

There are a few counts of this clonotype. V usage is TRBV20-1 and J usage is TRBJ1-2; D ambiguous. With 2 bases removed from V and 1 base from J, the gap between germline ends came to 5 bases. This CDR3 is 12 amino acids long. Germline CDR1 reads DFQATT; CDR2 reads SNEGSKA (reference sequence). The CDR3 DNA reads as TGCAGTGCTAGACAGATTAACTATGGCTACACCTTC. Translation: CSARQINYGYTF.

The rearrangement uses TRBV21-1 and TRBJ2-7; the D segment call TRBD2 is taken from the table without a DNA check. TRBV21-1 is a known pseudogene. The CDR3 length is 15 residues. The CDR3: CASRMGDYPTYEQYF. Here the CDR3 DNA reads TGTGCCAGCAGAATGGGGGACTACCCTACCTACGAGCAGTACTTC.

This clonotype came up once. The V and J genes are TRBV15 and TRBJ2-1; 8 bases map to TRBD1. J was trimmed by 7 bases and V by 4 bases; bases with no gene match: 6. This CDR3 has 14 amino acids. CDR1 is LNHNV and CDR2 is YYDKDF in the germline V gene (reference sequence). This CDR3 is CATSTRGPRNEQFF. Written as DNA, the CDR3 is TGTGCCACCAGCACCAGGGGGCCACGTAATGAGCAGTTCTTC.